The 18 T cell receptor beta chains listed next were all sequenced from one sample in a study of blood T cells in healthy people across ages. It was with a sample-barcoded 5' primer and a J-beta primer mix that a second PCR of roughly 6 to 12 cycles was run. Via MiXCR, TCRdb re-called the 5' RACE reads, giving one row per CDR3 protein. Of about 2 million distinct CDR3 sequences in the sample, roughly 50% were seen once. Sequenced sample: blood. The receptors derive from a woman in her thirties or forties in good health.

About this clonotype itself: An end of the junction differs from the germline gene, which may be a read error. This sequence joins TRBV5-1 and TRBJ2-3; no reliable D call. The germline gives CDR1 SGHRS, CDR2 YFSETQ. This CDR3 has 15 amino acids. In nucleotides, the CDR3 is TGCGCCAGCAGCTTGGTGGGCAGTAACACAGATGCGCAGTATTTT. Translation gives CASSLVGSNTDAQYF. Combining the CDR3 with reference TRBV5-1 and TRBJ2-3 gives the whole variable domain KAGVTQTPRYLIKTRGQQVTLSCSPISGHRSVSWYQQTPGQGLQFLFEYFSETQRNKGNFPGRFSGRQFSNSRSEMNVSTLELGDSALYLCASSLVGSNTDAQYFGPGTRLTVL.

The chain recombines TRBV12-3 or TRBV12-4 with TRBJ1-5; 12 nucleotides match TRBD1. The CDR3 has 16 amino acids. After removal of 5 bases from V and 3 bases from J, the junction contained 5 bases not matched to a gene. This CDR3 is CASSAGQGATNQPQHF. Written as DNA, the CDR3 is TGTGCCAGCAGTGCGGGACAGGGGGCGACCAATCAGCCCCAGCATTTT.

The chain couples TRBV3-1 to TRBJ1-6, with TRBD1 matching over 9 bases. Germline CDR1 is LGHDT and CDR2 is YNNKEL (reference sequence). The CDR3 is 14 amino acids. V lost 4 bases and J lost 13; bases outside the gene matches: 8. In DNA form, the CDR3 reads TGTGCCAGCAGCCCATGGGACAGGGAGTCGCCCCTCCACTTT. Amino acid sequence: CASSPWDRESPLHF.

This clonotype was picked up a small number of times. The V and J genes are TRBV7-9 and TRBJ1-2; D gene ambiguous. The CDR3 extends over 14 amino acids. Germline lookup yields CDR1 SEHNR and CDR2 FQNEAQ (reference sequence). With 3 bases removed from V and 4 bases from J, the gap between germline ends came to 12 bases. In nucleotides, the CDR3 is TGTGCCAGCAGCTTCGCCGATCCCGCCTATGGCTACACCTTC. Translating gives CASSFADPAYGYTF.

This clonotype was seen just once. The J gene is TRBJ1-2, the V gene TRBV20-1; D is ambiguous. The CDR3 is made up of 12 amino acids. CDR1 DFQATT and CDR2 SNEGSKA come from the germline V gene (reference sequence). V was shortened by 5 bases and J by 4 bases, with 11 bases between the two germline ends. The CDR3 reads CSASDLFYGYTF. The CDR3 DNA reads TGCAGTGCTTCAGATCTATTCTATGGCTACACCTTC.

The chain joins TRBV4-3 to TRBJ1-4; D is uncertain. Germline values: CDR1 LGHNA, CDR2 YSLEER. This CDR3 contains 15 residues. V was trimmed by 6 bases and J by 4 bases, leaving 15 bases between them. The CDR3 sequence is CASRSAAGYNEKLFF. The CDR3 DNA reads as TGCGCCAGCAGATCAGCTGCAGGATATAATGAAAAACTGTTTTTT.

This chain links TRBV7-2 with TRBJ2-7, with D unclear. The V gene lost 2 bases and the J gene lost 4 bases, with 15 bases spanning the gap. This CDR3 has 15 residues. CDR1 and CDR2 from the germline V gene are SGHTA and FQGNSA. The CDR3 bases are TGTGCCAGCAGCTTATCGGGCAGTGCCGCTTACGAGCAGTACTTC. Translated: CASSLSGSAAYEQYF.

The chain is built from TRBV20-1 and TRBJ2-1; 7 nucleotides match TRBD1. Germline trimming cut 6 bases from V and 4 bases from J; bases unmatched to any gene: 9. This CDR3 is 14 amino acids long. In germline, CDR1 is DFQATT, CDR2 SNEGSKA (reference sequence). The CDR3 loop is CSALRDSRYNEQFF. The CDR3, as DNA: TGCAGTGCCCTCCGGGACAGCAGATACAATGAGCAGTTCTTC.

About this clonotype itself: Germline is not matched at one junction end, which may reflect a read error. J is TRBJ2-5 and V is TRBV7-9; 7 nucleotides align to TRBD1. This CDR3 has 17 amino acids. CDR1 is SEHNR, CDR2 FQNEAQ, per germline (reference sequence). DNA for the CDR3: TGCGCCAGCAGCTCACAGGGGTACGGCAGGGTCCAAGAGACCCAGTACTTC. Residues: CASSSQGYGRVQETQYF.

The rearrangement links TRBV7-9 to TRBJ2-3; a weak D match, TRBD1 (6 bases). V was pared by 5 bases and J by 2 bases, with 11 bases between. Germline CDR1 and CDR2: SEHNR and FQNEAQ (reference sequence). CDR3 length: 14 amino acids. CDR3 residues: CASSPDRNTDTQYF. The CDR3 DNA sequence: TGTGCCAGCAGCCCCGACAGGAACACAGATACGCAGTATTTT.

V is TRBV6-2 or TRBV6-3 and J is TRBJ2-7; 7 nucleotides line up with TRBD1. The CDR3 is made up of 16 amino acids. Germline V gene lookup returns CDR1 MNHEY and CDR2 SVGEGT. The junction had 12 bases not matched to a gene; V was cut back by 7 bases and J by 0 bases. CDR3 nucleotides: TGTGCCAGCACAGCTGTTGTGGACAGGAGCTCCTACGAGCAGTACTTC. Translating gives CASTAVVDRSSYEQYF.

The V gene is TRBV5-1, the J gene TRBJ2-5, with TRBD1 identical over 7 bases. Germline V gene data show CDR1 as SGHRS and CDR2 as YFSETQ. There are 14 residues in the CDR3. The V segment lost 4 bases and the J segment 7 bases; nucleotides outside the gene matches: 10. CDR3 protein: CASSVTGLEATQYF. In DNA form, the CDR3 reads TGCGCCAGCAGCGTGACAGGGTTGGAAGCGACCCAGTACTTC.

This clonotype was counted a single time. This chain connects TRBV12-3 or TRBV12-4 to TRBJ2-7; 9 bases are a match to TRBD1. This CDR3 is built from 15 residues. The trim removed 8 bases at V and 2 bases at J, leaving 10 bases unmatched. CDR3 amino acids: CASGNAGQGTYEQYF. The CDR3 DNA is TGTGCCAGCGGAAATGCGGGACAGGGCACCTACGAGCAGTACTTC.

This clonotype was seen a few times. The chain combines TRBV25-1 with TRBJ1-2; D perhaps matches TRBD1 (5 bases). The germline V gene has CDR1 MGHDK and CDR2 SYGVNS. The CDR3 spans 12 residues. V was clipped by 3 bases and J by 8 bases, with 10 bases between them. The CDR3 loop reads CASSDRVGGYTF. In nucleotides, the CDR3 is TGTGCCAGCAGTGACAGGGTGGGAGGCTACACCTTC.

The chain combines TRBV9 with TRBJ2-3; D gene ambiguous. CDR1 SGDLS and CDR2 YYNGEE come from the germline V gene. Trimming removed 0 bases at V and 0 bases at J, with 11 bases between. The CDR3 length is 16 residues. CDR3 region: CASSVGGGLSTDTQYF. Written as DNA, the CDR3 is TGTGCCAGCAGCGTAGGTGGTGGTCTTAGCACAGATACGCAGTATTTT.

The chain joins TRBV5-1 to TRBJ2-4; maybe TRBD2 (6 bases). Between the trimmed V and J ends, which lost 7 bases and 13 bases, there was a span of 21 bases. CDR3 length: 13 residues. Germline CDR1 reads SGHRS; CDR2 reads YFSETQ. The CDR3 DNA reads as TGCGCCAGCCCCGTTGGAGGGCAGGAGGACCAGTACTTC. Translation: CASPVGGQEDQYF.

The rearrangement joins TRBV7-2 to TRBJ1-2; TRBD1 might be the D (5 bases). V lost 8 bases and J lost 2, with 15 bases in between. This CDR3 is built from 14 residues. From germline, CDR1 is SGHTA and CDR2 FQGNSA. CDR3 nucleotides: TGTGCCAGCCTTCGGTTGGGGGGGAACTATGGCTACACCTTC. Protein: CASLRLGGNYGYTF.

The rearrangement joins TRBV7-2 to TRBJ1-5, with D possibly TRBD1 on 6 matching bases. From germline, CDR1 is SGHTA and CDR2 FQGNSA. This CDR3 has 15 amino acids. The V gene lost 4 bases and the J gene lost 7 bases, with 17 bases spanning the gap. CDR3 amino acids: CASSSRTGINQPQHF. DNA for the CDR3: TGTGCCAGCAGCTCTAGAACAGGGATCAACCAGCCCCAGCATTTT.